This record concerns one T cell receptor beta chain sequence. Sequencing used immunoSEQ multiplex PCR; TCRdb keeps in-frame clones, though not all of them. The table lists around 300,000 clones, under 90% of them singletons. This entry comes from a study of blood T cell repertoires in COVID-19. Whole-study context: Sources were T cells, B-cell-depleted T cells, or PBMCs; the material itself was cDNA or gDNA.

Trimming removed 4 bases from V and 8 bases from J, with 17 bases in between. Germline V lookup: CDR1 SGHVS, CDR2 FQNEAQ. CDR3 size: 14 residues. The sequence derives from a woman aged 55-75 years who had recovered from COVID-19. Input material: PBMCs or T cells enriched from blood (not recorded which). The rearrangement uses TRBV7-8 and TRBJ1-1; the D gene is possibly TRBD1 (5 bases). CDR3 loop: CASSYLPDSQEAFF. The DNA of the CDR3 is TGTGCCAGCAGCTACCTACCTGACAGTCAGGAAGCTTTCTTT.